Included here is one T cell receptor beta chain sequence, with context. Its specificity is unknown. MiXCR, run by TCRdb on the RT-PCR reads, gives a single entry per CDR3 protein. The table includes roughly 650,000 distinct CDR3 sequences, around a sixth detected once. The record originates from a study of response to subunit inactivated influenza vaccine. Regarding the study as a whole: Authors suggested each seasonal influenza vaccination recruits few new T cells.

This CDR3 comprises 14 residues. Germline loops: CDR1 MNHNS, CDR2 SASEGT. V lost 6 bases, J lost 5 bases, and 4 bases stayed unmatched. Sequenced material: PBMCs from blood, taken 11 to 12 days after vaccination. J is TRBJ1-5 and V is TRBV6-1; 10 bases are shared with TRBD1. This sequence was found in a man aged 50 to 59 who received an inactivated influenza vaccine. CDR3 nucleotide sequence: TGTGCCAGCAGGCGAGGGACAGGGGATCAGCCCCAGCATTTT. It encodes CASRRGTGDQPQHF.